Given below is one T cell receptor beta chain in context. No cognate antigen has been identified for it. Base qualities are not recorded, but no much larger clone differs from it by a single base. This specimen belongs to a study of vaccination and CD4 T cells after COVID-19 (dated 2022 in TCRdb). Regarding the complete study: SARS-CoV-2 positivity had been established in the convalescent patients by nasal swab PCR, and mild disease was recorded in several of these patients and severe disease in one. Each participant got two doses of either the Pfizer-BioNTech BNT162b2 vaccine (n=8) or the Moderna mRNA-1273 vaccine (n=2). In roughly 10 COVID-19 convalescent patients and a handful of infection-naive healthy vaccine recipients, the spike-specific CD4+ TCR repertoire before mRNA vaccination was compared with the repertoire after mRNA vaccination. The cultures were stimulated with overlapping spike peptide pools from SARS-CoV-2 and from the common cold coronaviruses HCoV-NL63, HCoV-OC43 and HCoV-229E. Control cultures used a CEFX viral epitope pool as positive control, an HIV-1 Nef peptide pool as negative control, or no peptide. Post-vaccine blood samples were obtained a median of around 74 days after the second vaccine dose, with a range of roughly 13 to 250 days. In the convalescent cohort there were six males and four females, among whom were two Hispanic individuals, seven Caucasians, two Asians and one multiracial person. Post-COVID blood samples were collected from convalescent patients a median of roughly 100 days after diagnosis, with a range of about 30 to 161 days.

To prepare the library, PCR was applied. At the Johns Hopkins FTIC core, DNA from the cultured CD4+ T cells underwent TCR sequencing with the Oncomine TCR Beta short-read assay. The QIAamp micro DNA kit was used to extract genomic DNA from the cultured CD4+ T cells. The Oncomine TCR Beta libraries from cultured CD4+ T cells were pooled using unique dual indexes and then sequenced on an Illumina iSeq 100. As for the original processing: Non-productive sequences were filtered out, and CDR3s that did not start with C, did not end with F or W, or were shorter than 7 amino acids were discarded. Antigen-specific clonotypes were identified using the MANAFEST web application through comparison of peptide-stimulated wells with reference and other culture wells. For a clone to be called positive, the clone needed an FDR below 0.05, an odds ratio above 5, and a productive frequency above 0.1% in at least two of three replicate wells. Clonotypes that were significantly expanded in both SARS-CoV-2 spike wells and at least one common cold coronavirus spike condition were defined as cross-reactive. Levenshtein distances (stringdist) and unrooted phylogenetic trees (ape) in R version 3.6.1 were used to assess CDR3 homology. TCRdb trimmed the raw reads at Q25, called clones with MiXCR and kept productive beta chains. Under each unique CDR3 protein, matching rows form one entry showing the most common genes and DNA. Here the V and J calls rest on TCRdb's processing, not on the authors' analysis. Recorded for this sample are 20,000 or so distinct CDR3 sequences; roughly a quarter of them occurred a single time. The leading ten clones occupy approximately 10% of the sample.

The CDR1 and CDR2 encoded by the germline V gene (reference sequence) are DFQATT and SNEGSKA. Counted from cysteine to phenylalanine, this CDR3 has 15 amino acids. The CDR3 DNA has 45 bases and is translated from base 1. At the junction V is shortened by 5 bases and J by 3 bases, with 20 bases in between. Explained via the paper, the treatment or condition label denotes: roughly ten-day PBMC culture with coronavirus spike peptide pools or control peptides (ViraFEST assay). To expand antigen-specific T cells with peptide pools and then pick out the expanded clonotypes through TCR sequencing, the study relied on the ViraFEST assay. The convalescent patients' positive SARS-CoV-2 PCR tests fell between March and December 2020, which was before the Alpha, Beta and Delta variants emerged in the United States. Each well held 2.1 million or so PBMCs cultured in IMDM containing approximately 5% human AB serum and approximately 9.8 IU/ml IL-2, with about 10 ug/ml peptide pools added. On days 3 and 7, half of the culture medium was replaced with fresh IL-2-containing medium. Once the cells had been in culture for about 10 days, the EasySep CD4+ T cell isolation kit was used to isolate CD4+ T cells by negative selection. Ficoll-Paque Plus gradient centrifugation was used to isolate PBMCs from whole blood, and the isolated PBMCs were then either used fresh or cryopreserved at -140C. Culture conditions were generally each tested in triplicate wells.

General study outcomes and caveats: Relatively few convalescent patients were included in the study, and early timepoints after natural infection were not analyzed. Among convalescent patients, a median approximately 88% of the SARS-CoV-2-reactive clones seen after vaccination appeared only after vaccination, which suggests priming specific to the vaccine. Of the vaccine-specific clones in convalescent patients, 304 of 307, or nearly all, reacted only to SARS-CoV-2 spike and did not cross-react with common cold coronaviruses. The median number of SARS-CoV-2-reactive clonotypes rose from 20 to 25 after infection to 30 to 45 after vaccination, but the change was not significant.

This clonotype was obtained from a human donor with COVID-19. The rearranged chain carries TRBV20-1 and TRBJ2-7, with the D gene too uncertain to name. Sequencing was performed on cultured CD4+ T cells from blood. The CDR3 is CSAGYNRSPLYEQYF. The nucleotide sequence reads as follows: TGCAGTGCTGGATACAACCGGAGCCCTCTCTACGAGCAGTACTTC.